The 12 T cell receptor beta chains listed next were all sequenced from one sample in a study of post-analysis software for immune sequencing data. General observations from the study: A handful of TRBV segments were significantly more frequent in patients than in controls. TRBV5-6, TRBV5-1 and TRBV20-1 were among these segments.

TCR beta cDNA libraries included unique molecular identifiers. TCRdb reprocessed the PCR reads via MiXCR and lists one record per CDR3 protein. The table records more than 500,000 distinct CDR3 sequences, approximately 34% of them present only once. These TCRs' antigens remain unknown. Sequenced input: blood. These receptors all stem from a girl aged 2-17 years with multiple sclerosis.

A word on this clonotype: One end of the junction fails to match germline, which may point to a read error. The chain recombines TRBV6-5 with TRBJ1-2, with a weak D call TRBD1 (6 bases). The CDR3 length is 14 residues. Per the germline V gene, CDR1 is MNHEY and CDR2 is SVGAGI. The CDR3 DNA follows: TGTGCCAGCAGTGACTCCGGGACACCGAGGGGCTACACCTTC. This encodes CASSDSGTPRGYTF.

V is TRBV12-3 or TRBV12-4 and J is TRBJ2-5; TRBD1 is a possible D gene (5 bases). Trimming removed 2 bases from V and 3 bases from J, with 13 bases in between. The CDR3 totals 15 residues. The DNA for the CDR3 is TGTGCCAGCAGTTTAAGGGCAGGGCAAAAAGAGACCCAGTACTTC. The encoded protein is CASSLRAGQKETQYF.

The V and J genes are TRBV5-1 and TRBJ2-4, with D maybe TRBD1 (5 bases). With 0 bases removed from V and 0 bases from J, the gap between germline ends came to 13 bases. Germline V gene data show CDR1 as SGHRS and CDR2 as YFSETQ. There are 17 residues in the CDR3. The CDR3 loop reads CASSLEVGPIAKNIQYF. CDR3 nucleotide sequence: TGCGCCAGCAGCTTGGAAGTGGGGCCCATAGCCAAAAACATTCAGTACTTC.

The V gene is TRBV6-6, the J gene TRBJ1-2; 8 bases agree with TRBD1. Germline V gene lookup returns CDR1 MNHNY and CDR2 SVGAGI (reference sequence). The V and J ends lost 0 bases and 4 bases, in that order; junction bases with no gene match: 4. The CDR3 sequence is 15 residues long. In DNA, the CDR3 is TGTGCCAGCAGTTACTCTCGACAGGGGAGCTATGGCTACACCTTC. Its protein is CASSYSRQGSYGYTF.

This clonotype has only a few counts. J is TRBJ2-5 and V is TRBV6-1; a possible D gene is TRBD2 (6 bases). The CDR3 runs to 13 residues. Germline assignment: CDR1 MNHNS and CDR2 SASEGT. Deletions cut 6 bases from V and 3 bases from J, with 11 bases between. This CDR3 is CASSWGVEETQYF. CDR3 in DNA: TGTGCCAGCAGCTGGGGGGTAGAAGAGACCCAGTACTTC.

J is TRBJ2-3 and V is TRBV5-1; D possibly corresponds to TRBD1 (5 bases). Trimming stripped 4 bases from V and 6 bases from J, with 18 bases between. Looked up from germline, CDR1 is SGHRS and CDR2 is YFSETQ. This CDR3 has 15 amino acids. CDR3 region: CASSPGSGLGDTQYF. The CDR3 DNA reads TGCGCCAGCAGCCCAGGGTCGGGCCTGGGGGATACGCAGTATTTT. Full variable domain (missing parts from reference TRBV5-1 and TRBJ2-3): KAGVTQTPRYLIKTRGQQVTLSCSPISGHRSVSWYQQTPGQGLQFLFEYFSETQRNKGNFPGRFSGRQFSNSRSEMNVSTLELGDSALYLCASSPGSGLGDTQYFGPGTRLTVL.

The chain combines TRBV5-1 with TRBJ2-1; TRBD2 matches at 14 bases. The CDR3 is 16 amino acids. The V gene's germline CDR1 is SGHRS and CDR2 YFSETQ. Trimming took 7 bases from V and 1 from J; bases not matched to a gene: 4. DNA of the CDR3: TGCGCCAGCCGACTAGCGGGGGGGTCTTCCTACAATGAGCAGTTCTTC. As protein: CASRLAGGSSYNEQFF.

The V gene is TRBV6-1, the J gene TRBJ2-3, with TRBD2 matching 15 bases. CDR3 length: 17 amino acids. The V and J ends lost 5 bases and 2 bases, in that order; junction bases with no gene match: 5. In germline, CDR1 is MNHNS, CDR2 SASEGT. CDR3 sequence (DNA): TGTGCCAGCAGTAAAGGACTAGCGGGGGGGATCACAGATACGCAGTATTTT. Encoded protein: CASSKGLAGGITDTQYF.

This clonotype appeared a few times. The V gene is TRBV25-1, the J gene TRBJ1-6; D not resolved. Trimming removed 2 bases from V and 9 bases from J, with 11 bases in between. CDR1 is MGHDK and CDR2 is SYGVNS in the germline V gene. The CDR3 length is 14 residues. Here the CDR3 DNA reads TGTGCCAGCAGTGAAGGTGCAGCGGGTTCACCCCTCCACTTT. The encoded protein is CASSEGAAGSPLHF.

This chain connects TRBV18 to TRBJ2-2; perhaps TRBD2 as D (6 bases). This CDR3 spans 15 amino acids. CDR1 KGHSH and CDR2 LQKENI come from the germline V gene. Trimming cost V 3 bases and J 0 bases, with 8 bases left between them. CDR3 sequence (DNA): TGTGCCAGCTCACCTACGGGGGCGAACACCGGGGAGCTGTTTTTT. Translation: CASSPTGANTGELFF.

The chain has TRBV5-1 and TRBJ1-4; D ambiguous. The CDR3 totals 15 residues. Germline CDR1 and CDR2: SGHRS and YFSETQ. Trimming removed 0 bases from V and 1 base from J, with 7 bases in between. CDR3 protein: CASSLAGITNEKLFF. CDR3 sequence (DNA): TGCGCCAGCAGCTTGGCCGGTATAACTAATGAAAAACTGTTTTTT.

The sample holds a few counts of this clonotype. This chain connects TRBV29-1 to TRBJ1-2; D remains ambiguous. Between the trimmed V and J ends, which lost 8 bases and 8 bases, there was a span of 15 bases. Per the germline V gene, CDR1 is SQVTM and CDR2 is ANQGSEA. The CDR3 is 11 residues long. The chain's CDR3 is CSSRSQEGYTF. The CDR3 DNA follows: TGCAGCTCGAGGTCCCAGGAAGGCTACACCTTC.